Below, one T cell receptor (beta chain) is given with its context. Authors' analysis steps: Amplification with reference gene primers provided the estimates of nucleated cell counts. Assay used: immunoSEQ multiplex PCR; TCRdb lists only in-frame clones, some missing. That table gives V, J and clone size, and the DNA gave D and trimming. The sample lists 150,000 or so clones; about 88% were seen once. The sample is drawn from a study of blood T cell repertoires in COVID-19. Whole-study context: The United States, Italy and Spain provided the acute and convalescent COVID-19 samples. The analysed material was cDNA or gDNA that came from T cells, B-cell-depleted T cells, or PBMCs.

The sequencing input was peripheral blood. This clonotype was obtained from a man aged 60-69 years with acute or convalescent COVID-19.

The CDR3 loop reads CASSKDSGISTDTQYF. The CDR3 nucleotides are TGTGCCAGCAGCAAGGACAGCGGTATAAGCACAGATACGCAGTATTTT. The chain carries TRBV5-4 and TRBJ2-3, with a possible D match to TRBD1 (6 bases). V lost 4 bases and J 0 bases, leaving 15 bases between the germline ends. This CDR3 is built from 16 residues. Germline loops: CDR1 SGHNT, CDR2 YYREEE (reference sequence).